The rows below give T cell receptor beta chains drawn from one sample of a study of graft-versus-host responses after intestinal transplantation. Generated by immunoSEQ multiplex PCR, the TCRdb table keeps only in-frame clones and is missing some. The sample consists of tens of thousands of clones, approximately 87% of them appearing once. Their recognized antigens are unknown. The material was unstimulated CD4+ T cells sorted from spleen or lymph node cells, obtained before intestinal transplant. The source is a human donor who received an intestinal transplant. Each CDR3 is given with its conserved first and last residue. The D gene is left open where the match is weak. Clone size is not always given. Where it is, it says once, few, many or a class for expanded clones.

TRBV5-5	NA	TRBJ1-4	TRBD1	CASSKIRDRGFGSNEKLFF	TGTGCCAGCAGCAAGATCCGGGACAGAGGTTTTGGGTCTAATGAAAAACTGTTTTTT
TRBV7-9	NA	TRBJ1-1	TRBD1	CASSLQGVNTEAFF	TGTGCCAGCAGCCTACAGGGGGTGAACACTGAAGCTTTCTTT
TRBV18	NA	TRBJ1-2	TRBD1	CASSQDRAFGYTF	TGTGCCAGCTCACAGGACAGGGCTTTTGGCTACACCTTC
TRBV5-1	NA	TRBJ2-1	TRBD1	CASSRETGGGNEQFF	TGCGCCAGCAGCCGGGAGACAGGGGGCGGGAATGAGCAGTTCTTC
TRBV5-2	NA	TRBJ1-2	NA	CASKGGREVRKTYGYTF	TGTGCCAGCAAAGGAGGTAGAGAGGTACGAAAGACCTATGGCTACACCTTC
TRBV2	NA	TRBJ1-3	TRBD1	CASRPQGVGNTIYF	TGTGCCAGCAGACCTCAGGGGGTCGGAAACACCATATATTTT
TRBV2	NA	TRBJ1-5	NA	CASMGLPNQPQHF	TGTGCCAGCATGGGACTCCCCAATCAGCCCCAGCATTTT
TRBV18	NA	TRBJ1-1	TRBD1	CASSPLDRLSTEAFF	TGTGCCAGCTCACCACTGGACAGGTTGTCCACTGAAGCTTTCTTT
TRBV10-1	NA	TRBJ2-1	TRBD2	CASSHSGTSHEQFF	TGCGCCAGCAGTCACTCCGGGACTAGCCATGAGCAGTTCTTC
TRBV21-1	NA	TRBJ1-5	NA	CASSKEGPGRGIF	TGTGCCAGCAGCAAAGAGGGGCCCGGGAGGGGCATTTTT
TRBV7-2	NA	TRBJ2-5	NA	CASSFPGGETQYF	TGTGCCAGCAGCTTTCCAGGTGGGGAGACCCAGTACTTC
TRBV19	once	TRBJ2-7	TRBD2	CASSIGGEGTYEQYF	TGTGCCAGTAGTATTGGGGGGGAGGGGACCTACGAGCAGTACTTC
TRBV14	NA	TRBJ1-1	NA	CASSQASRGHPEAFF	TGTGCCAGCAGCCAAGCGTCCAGGGGTCACCCTGAAGCTTTCTTT
TRBV6-4	NA	TRBJ1-1	NA	CASKEQMNTEAFF	TGTGCCAGCAAGGAACAGATGAACACTGAAGCTTTCTTT
TRBV6-1	NA	TRBJ1-1	TRBD1	CASSAGQASAEAFF	TGTGCCAGCAGTGCGGGACAGGCCTCCGCTGAAGCTTTCTTT